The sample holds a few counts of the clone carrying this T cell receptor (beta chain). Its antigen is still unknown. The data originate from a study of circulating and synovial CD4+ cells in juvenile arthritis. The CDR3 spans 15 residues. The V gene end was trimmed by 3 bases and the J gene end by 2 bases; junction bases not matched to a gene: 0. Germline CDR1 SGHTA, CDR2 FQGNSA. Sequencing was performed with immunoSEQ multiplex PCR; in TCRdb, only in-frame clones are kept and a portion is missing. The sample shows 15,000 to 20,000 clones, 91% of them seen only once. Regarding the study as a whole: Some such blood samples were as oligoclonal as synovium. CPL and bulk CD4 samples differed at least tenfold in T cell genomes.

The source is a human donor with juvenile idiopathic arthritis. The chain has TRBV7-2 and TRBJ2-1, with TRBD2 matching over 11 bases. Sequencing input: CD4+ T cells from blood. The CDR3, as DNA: TGTGCCAGCAGCTTTAGCGGGGGGGCCTACAATGAGCAGTTCTTC. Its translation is CASSFSGGAYNEQFF.